The present entry profiles one T cell receptor beta chain with its context. The antigen is undetermined. Looked up from germline, CDR1 is MNHEY and CDR2 is SMNVEV (reference sequence). The CDR3 loop spans 14 amino acids. Trimming cost V 5 bases and J 4 bases; bases outside gene matches: 6. This sample was taken from a study of cytomegalovirus exposure and HLA in healthy donors. About the study: Early release data held around 80 million unique TCRs from HLA-typed donors. General study points: Only CMV serostatus was available as immune exposure information.

A multiplex PCR was run with 60 Vbeta primers and 13 Jbeta primers. Some clones are missing from TCRdb's copy, which holds only in-frame ones; the method was immunoSEQ multiplex PCR. The sample holds about 200,000 clones, more than 65% seen once. The gene calls are TRBV27 and TRBJ1-2; 8 positions match TRBD1. Sequencing was carried out using PBMCs. The TCR originated in a man in his forties in good health and CMV-seropositive. CDR3 protein: CASSAMDRAYGYTF. The DNA of the CDR3 is TGTGCCAGCAGTGCCATGGACAGGGCCTATGGCTACACCTTC.